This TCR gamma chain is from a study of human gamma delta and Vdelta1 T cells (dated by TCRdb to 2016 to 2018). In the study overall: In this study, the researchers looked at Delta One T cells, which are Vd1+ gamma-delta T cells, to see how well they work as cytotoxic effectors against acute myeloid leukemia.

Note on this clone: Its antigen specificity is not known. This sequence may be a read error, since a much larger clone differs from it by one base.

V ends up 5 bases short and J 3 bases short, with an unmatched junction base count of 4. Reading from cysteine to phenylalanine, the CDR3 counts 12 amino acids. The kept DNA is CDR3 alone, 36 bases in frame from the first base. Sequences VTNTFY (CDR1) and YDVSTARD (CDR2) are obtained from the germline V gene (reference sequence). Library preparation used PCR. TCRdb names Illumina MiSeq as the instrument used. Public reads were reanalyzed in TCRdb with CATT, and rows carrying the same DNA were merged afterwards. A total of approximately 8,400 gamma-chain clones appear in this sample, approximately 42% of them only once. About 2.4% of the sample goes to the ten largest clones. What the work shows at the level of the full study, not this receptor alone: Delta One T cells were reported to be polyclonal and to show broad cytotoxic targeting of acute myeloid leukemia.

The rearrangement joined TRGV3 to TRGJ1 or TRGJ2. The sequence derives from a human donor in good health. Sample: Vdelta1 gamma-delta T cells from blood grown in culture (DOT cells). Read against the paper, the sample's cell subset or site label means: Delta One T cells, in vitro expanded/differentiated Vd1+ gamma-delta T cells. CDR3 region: CATWASYYKKLF. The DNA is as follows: TGTGCCACCTGGGCCTCTTATTATAAGAAACTCTTT.